These 13 T cell receptor beta chains were sequenced from one sample in a study of blood T cell repertoires in COVID-19. Libraries were prepared by immunoSEQ multiplex PCR; TCRdb keeps only in-frame clonotypes and omits some of them. Of 250,000 to 350,000 clones listed, around 88% were seen once; the top ten hold approximately 1.1%. Input material: peripheral blood. The receptors were gathered from a woman between 45 and 60 years old with acute or convalescent COVID-19.

The chain uses TRBV10-3 and TRBJ2-2; 7 bases match TRBD2. V dropped 6 bases and J dropped 3; count of bases not matched to a gene: 7. Germline loops: CDR1 ENHRY, CDR2 SYGVKD. CDR3 length: 15 amino acids. The CDR3 loop reads CAIRGRGFDTGELFF. In nucleotides, the CDR3 is TGTGCCATCAGAGGGCGGGGGTTCGACACCGGGGAGCTGTTTTTT.

The chain employs TRBV18 and TRBJ1-2; the D gene is possibly TRBD1 (5 bases). The germline V and J ends were trimmed by 2 bases and 6 bases, with 10 bases remaining between them. CDR1 is KGHSH and CDR2 is LQKENI in the germline V gene. This CDR3 region has 13 residues. The CDR3 DNA sequence: TGTGCCAGCTCACCAACGGGGGTAAATGGCTACACCTTC. It is translated as CASSPTGVNGYTF.

The chain combines TRBV7-9 with TRBJ2-1, with 7 nucleotides matching TRBD2. Trimming took 7 bases from V and 4 from J; bases not matched to a gene: 10. Germline assignment: CDR1 SEHNR and CDR2 FQNEAQ (reference sequence). The CDR3 runs 15 residues. In DNA form, the CDR3 reads TGTGCCAGCACTAAACGGGGGGAGTGGTACAATGAGCAGTTCTTC. It codes for CASTKRGEWYNEQFF.

The CDR3 region is CASSQGLRDSRSGRNIQYF. In nucleotides, the CDR3 is TGTGCCAGCAGCCAAGGCCTACGGGACAGTCGATCCGGCCGAAACATTCAGTACTTC. This chain uses TRBV4-2 with TRBJ2-4; 7 bases match TRBD1. Per germline, CDR1 LGHNA and CDR2 YNFKEQ. With 1 base clipped from V and 6 bases from J, the junction kept 18 bases outside the gene matches. This CDR3 contains 19 residues.

This clone was counted a single time. One end of the junction fails to match germline, which may point to a read error. The chain has TRBV5-4 and TRBJ2-2, with 7 positions matching TRBD2. CDR1 SGHNT and CDR2 YYREEE come from the germline V gene (reference sequence). This CDR3 spans 15 amino acids. The CDR3 reads CARSWGGSGTGELFF. CDR3 nucleotides: TGTGCCCGCAGCTGGGGGGGGTCAGGCACCGGGGAGCTGTTTTTT.

The chain uses TRBV2 and TRBJ2-2, with D perhaps matching TRBD1 (5 bases). V lost 7 bases, J lost 5 bases, and 8 bases lay in between. The CDR3 length is 12 residues. Germline CDR1 and CDR2: SNHLY and FYNNEI. The CDR3 sequence: CASNRGTGELFF. The CDR3, as DNA: TGTGCCAGCAATAGGGGAACCGGGGAGCTGTTTTTT. The whole variable domain, remainder taken from reference TRBV2 and TRBJ2-2, is EPEVTQTPSHQVTQMGQEVILRCVPISNHLYFYWYRQILGQKVEFLVSFYNNEISEKSEIFDDQFSVERPDGSNFTLKIRSTKLEDSAMYFCASNRGTGELFFGEGSRLTVL.

V is TRBV7-2 and J is TRBJ2-5; D perhaps matches TRBD2 (6 bases). The CDR3 spans 15 residues. V lost 0 bases and J lost 2, with 10 bases in between. Looked up from germline, CDR1 is SGHTA and CDR2 is FQGNSA. The CDR3 DNA reads as TGTGCCAGCAGCTTAGCGGAGGGGCGGCAAGAGACCCAGTACTTC. Translation: CASSLAEGRQETQYF.

The V gene is TRBV30, the J gene TRBJ1-3; 9 bases map to TRBD1. From germline, CDR1 is GTSNPN and CDR2 SVGIG (reference sequence). J gave up 2 bases and V 7 bases, and 9 bases lay outside the gene matches. CDR3 length equals 15 residues. The CDR3 DNA reads as TGTGCCTTTGACGGGACAGGGTTTACTGGAAACACCATATATTTT. Its protein product is CAFDGTGFTGNTIYF.

In its sample, this clone was seen once. V gene TRBV10-3 combines with J gene TRBJ1-2; perhaps TRBD1 as D (5 bases). CDR1 is ENHRY, CDR2 SYGVKD, per germline. V was cut by 3 bases and J by 1 base, with 18 bases left in between. This CDR3 has 17 amino acids. In DNA form, the CDR3 reads TGTGCCATCAGTGATCCTGGGGGGAATGGCGGTAACTATGGCTACACCTTC. This codes for CAISDPGGNGGNYGYTF.

The chain carries TRBV27 and TRBJ1-2; 7 bases map to TRBD1. V gave up 4 bases and J gave up 5 bases; unmatched junction bases: 7. The CDR3 runs 14 residues. Germline V gene lookup returns CDR1 MNHEY and CDR2 SMNVEV (reference sequence). CDR3 amino acids: CASSSMDRRYGYTF. In DNA, the CDR3 is TGTGCCAGCAGTTCTATGGACAGGCGTTATGGCTACACCTTC.

This sequence joins TRBV19 and TRBJ1-3; D is unresolved. CDR1 is LNHDA, CDR2 SQIVND, per germline (reference sequence). The V gene lost 7 bases and the J gene lost 1 base, with 14 bases spanning the gap. The CDR3 is made up of 15 amino acids. CDR3 protein: CASNPEEGSGNTIYF. The CDR3 DNA is TGTGCCAGTAATCCCGAGGAGGGTTCTGGAAACACCATATATTTT. The full variable domain, completed using reference TRBV19 and TRBJ1-3, is DGGITQSPKYLFRKEGQNVTLSCEQNLNHDAMYWYRQDPGQGLRLIYYSQIVNDFQKGDIAEGYSVSREKKESFPLTVTSAQKNPTAFYLCASNPEEGSGNTIYFGEGSWLTVV.

Concerning this clone itself: Other DNA sequences in the sample encode the same CDR3. The chain has TRBV4-3 and TRBJ2-1, with D perhaps TRBD2 (5 bases). Trimming pared 1 base from V and 3 bases from J, leaving 10 bases between. Germline V gene data show CDR1 as LGHNA and CDR2 as YSLEER. The CDR3 loop spans 15 amino acids. CDR3 DNA sequence: TGCGCCAGCAGCCAAGGACTACCAATCTACAATGAGCAGTTCTTC. This translates into CASSQGLPIYNEQFF.

The chain couples TRBV30 to TRBJ2-3; 14 bases line up with TRBD2. V was pared by 1 base and J by 2 bases, with 2 bases of the junction left unmatched. Germline V lookup: CDR1 GTSNPN, CDR2 SVGIG (reference sequence). The CDR3 is made up of 16 amino acids. Written as DNA, the CDR3 is TGTGCCTGGAGTGAGGGACTAGCGGGGGTCACAGATACGCAGTATTTT. This encodes CAWSEGLAGVTDTQYF.